The entry below describes one TCR beta chain. As yet, its antigen is unknown. Documented time point: blood 4 weeks post-SBRT, at nephrectomy. Treatment given: 15 Gy SBRT to primary tumor, nephrectomy 4 weeks later. Nephrectomy followed 15 Gy stereotactic body radiation by 4 weeks. The tumor was a clear cell renal cell carcinoma. This entry is derived from a study of radiation and T cells in renal cell carcinoma. Study observations and caveats: No pretreatment tumor biopsies were available for baseline clonotypes. Top tumor clonotypes rose in blood 2 weeks post-radiation, then contracted.

The table came from immunoSEQ multiplex PCR; TCRdb's copy has only in-frame clones and leaves some out. The sample comprises about 62,000 clones, 65% to 80% of which are singletons, and about 6.8% rests with the top ten. This CDR3 region has 15 residues. Per germline, CDR1 MNHEY and CDR2 SVGAGI. V was clipped by 0 bases and J by 4 bases, with 12 bases between them. Sequencing was performed on blood, taken from a patient whose treatment included radiotherapy and nephrectomy. The chain combines TRBV6-5 with TRBJ1-2; possibly TRBD1 for D (5 bases). The clonotype comes from a man between 60 and 75 years old with renal cell carcinoma. The CDR3 DNA reads TGTGCCAGCAGTTACTCGATTGGAGGGGTCTATGGCTACACCTTC. Its translation is CASSYSIGGVYGYTF.